This T cell receptor beta chain is drawn from a study of T cell responses to AZD1222 COVID-19 vaccine. Study outcomes and limitations: Spike was spanned by vaccine-associated CD4 TCRs, with dominance at 160-218 and 743-854. Epitopes outside B.1.351 and B.1.1.7 mutated regions reportedly drew nearly half of spike TCRs.

This CDR3 has 13 amino acids. CDR1 SGHVS and CDR2 FNYEAQ come from the germline V gene. Trimming shortened V by 5 bases and J by 0 bases, and 8 bases separated the two germline ends. Concerning this clone: The target antigen is unknown.

Sequenced by immunoSEQ multiplex PCR; TCRdb stores in-frame clones only, minus some. In the table there are more than 95,000 clones, approximately 90% of which are singletons. The clonotype comes from an adult in good health. This sample comprised peripheral blood, obtained on day 0 of AZD1222 vaccination. The chain carries TRBV7-6 and TRBJ2-7; no reliable D call. The CDR3 nucleotides read TGTGCCAGCAGCGGTTGGAGCTCCTACGAGCAGTACTTC. Encoded protein: CASSGWSSYEQYF.